The rows below give T cell receptor beta chains drawn from one sample of a study of CD8+CD57+ T cells in acquired aplastic anemia. TCRdb passed the reads through MiXCR, listing each CDR3 protein once. The sample shows 150,000 to 200,000 distinct CDR3 sequences, 47% of them seen only once. Sequenced input: sorted CD4+, CD8+, or CD8+CD57+ T cells (not recorded which) from PBMCs. These receptors all come from a human donor with aplastic anemia. CDR3s include the opening cysteine and the closing phenylalanine or tryptophan. The D gene is left open where the match is weak. Rows give clone size only sometimes, using once, few, many, or a class for an expanded clone.

V gene: TRBV6-1
J gene: TRBJ2-3
D gene: .
clone size: .
CDR3 DNA: TGTGCCAGCACCTCCTGGGGGTTGGGGACAGATACGCAGTATTTT
CDR3 protein: CASTSWGLGTDTQYF

V gene: TRBV11-1
J gene: TRBJ1-2
D gene: .
clone size: .
CDR3 DNA: TGTGCCAGCAGCTCCAGTGGAGAGGGAACGGATGGCTACACCTTC
CDR3 protein: CASSSSGEGTDGYTF

V gene: TRBV24-1
J gene: TRBJ1-2
D gene: .
clone size: few
CDR3 DNA: TGTGCCACCAGTGAAGGGAATGGCTATGGCTACACCTTC
CDR3 protein: CATSEGNGYGYTF

V gene: TRBV19
J gene: TRBJ1-1
D gene: .
clone size: many
CDR3 DNA: TGTGCCAGTAGTATCTGGGCAATTCGCACTGAAGCTTTCTTT
CDR3 protein: CASSIWAIRTEAFF

V gene: TRBV20-1
J gene: TRBJ2-3
D gene: .
clone size: .
CDR3 DNA: TGCAGTGCTAGTCGGCAGAAGGGTAGCACAGATACGCAGTATTTT
CDR3 protein: CSASRQKGSTDTQYF

V gene: TRBV20-1
J gene: TRBJ1-1
D gene: .
clone size: .
CDR3 DNA: TGCAGTGCTAGCCCCAGCTTAGAGGCTTTCTTT
CDR3 protein: CSASPSLEAFF

V gene: TRBV9
J gene: TRBJ1-4
D gene: .
clone size: .
CDR3 DNA: TGTGCCAGCAGCTCAGGGGAGGCTGAAAAACTGTTTTTT
CDR3 protein: CASSSGEAEKLFF

V gene: TRBV5-1
J gene: TRBJ1-6
D gene: TRBD1
clone size: .
CDR3 DNA: TGCGCCAGCAGCCCGGGGGGACAGGGCAATTCACCCCTCCACTTT
CDR3 protein: CASSPGGQGNSPLHF

V gene: TRBV2
J gene: TRBJ2-2
D gene: TRBD1
clone size: few
CDR3 DNA: TGTGCCAGCAGACAGGGGTACTACAATGAGCTGTTTTTT
CDR3 protein: CASRQGYYNELFF

V gene: TRBV20-1
J gene: TRBJ1-6
D gene: .
clone size: .
CDR3 DNA: TGCAGTGCTAGAGATCCCCAGTTACTAGCTAATTCACCCCTCCACTTT
CDR3 protein: CSARDPQLLANSPLHF

V gene: TRBV29-1
J gene: TRBJ1-3
D gene: .
clone size: .
CDR3 DNA: TGCAGCGTTGAGGGTTACTCTGGAAACACCATATATTTT
CDR3 protein: CSVEGYSGNTIYF

V gene: TRBV29-1
J gene: TRBJ1-2
D gene: TRBD1
clone size: many
CDR3 DNA: TGCAGCGCGTCAGTGCAGGGGGCCTATGGCTACACCTTC
CDR3 protein: CSASVQGAYGYTF

V gene: TRBV11-3
J gene: TRBJ1-5
D gene: .
clone size: .
CDR3 DNA: TGTGCCAGCAGCTTCGACAGCGGGTCGGGGCCCCAGCATTTT
CDR3 protein: CASSFDSGSGPQHF

V gene: TRBV3-1
J gene: TRBJ1-1
D gene: .
clone size: many
CDR3 DNA: TGTGCCAGCAGCCGCTATTCAGGCGGCACTGAAGCTTTCTTT
CDR3 protein: CASSRYSGGTEAFF

V gene: TRBV29-1
J gene: TRBJ2-5
D gene: .
clone size: many
CDR3 DNA: TGCAGCGTTGAAGACCGGAGGAGGGGGGAGACCCAGTACTTC
CDR3 protein: CSVEDRRRGETQYF

V gene: TRBV6-1
J gene: TRBJ1-4
D gene: .
clone size: few
CDR3 DNA: TGTGCCAGCAGTCCGGGGGATCGGTATAATGAAAAACTGTTTTTT
CDR3 protein: CASSPGDRYNEKLFF

V gene: TRBV15
J gene: TRBJ2-7
D gene: .
clone size: .
CDR3 DNA: TGTGCCACCAGCAGAGAGTATGGGCCCAACTACGAGCAGTACTTC
CDR3 protein: CATSREYGPNYEQYF

V gene: TRBV5-8
J gene: TRBJ1-3
D gene: TRBD1
clone size: .
CDR3 DNA: TGTGCCAGCAGCTCACTGGGACAGGGCGGGAACACCATATATTTT
CDR3 protein: CASSSLGQGGNTIYF

V gene: TRBV7-2
J gene: TRBJ1-1
D gene: .
clone size: once
CDR3 DNA: TGTGCGGGAGGAGGAAGGATGAACACTGAAGCTTTCTTT
CDR3 protein: CAGGGRMNTEAFF

V gene: TRBV5-4
J gene: TRBJ2-2
D gene: TRBD2
clone size: .
CDR3 DNA: TGTGCCAGCAGCTTACGTAGCGGGGGGGGCACCGGGGAGCTGTTTTTT
CDR3 protein: CASSLRSGGGTGELFF

V gene: TRBV20-1
J gene: TRBJ1-1
D gene: .
clone size: .
CDR3 DNA: TGCAGTGCTAGAGAGGCAGGTGGGGTCACTGAAGCTTTCTTT
CDR3 protein: CSAREAGGVTEAFF

V gene: TRBV24-1
J gene: TRBJ2-5
D gene: .
clone size: .
CDR3 DNA: TGTGCCACCAGTGATTTGGGACAGCCCCAAGAGACCCAGTACTTC
CDR3 protein: CATSDLGQPQETQYF

V gene: TRBV5-1
J gene: TRBJ2-7
D gene: .
clone size: .
CDR3 DNA: TGCGCCAGCAGCTTGGGGGTAGGGTTTACCTACGAGCAGTACTTC
CDR3 protein: CASSLGVGFTYEQYF

V gene: TRBV28
J gene: TRBJ2-7
D gene: TRBD1
clone size: many
CDR3 DNA: TGTGCCAGCAGAACCGGACAGGGTGGCGAGCAGTACTTC
CDR3 protein: CASRTGQGGEQYF